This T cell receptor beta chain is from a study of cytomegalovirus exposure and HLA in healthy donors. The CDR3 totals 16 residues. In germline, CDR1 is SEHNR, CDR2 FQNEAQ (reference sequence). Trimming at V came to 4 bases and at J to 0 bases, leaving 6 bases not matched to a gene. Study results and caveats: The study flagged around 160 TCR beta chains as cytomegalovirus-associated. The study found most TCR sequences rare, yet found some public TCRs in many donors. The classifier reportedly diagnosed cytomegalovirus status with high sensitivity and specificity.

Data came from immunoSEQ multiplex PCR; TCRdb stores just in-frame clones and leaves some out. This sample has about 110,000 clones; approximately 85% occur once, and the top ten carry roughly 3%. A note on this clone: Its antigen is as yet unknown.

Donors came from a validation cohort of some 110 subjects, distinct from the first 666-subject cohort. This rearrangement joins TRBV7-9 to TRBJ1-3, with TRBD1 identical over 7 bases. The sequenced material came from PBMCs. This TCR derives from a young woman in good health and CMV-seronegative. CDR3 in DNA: TGTGCCAGCAGCTCAACAGGGGCTATCTCTGGAAACACCATATATTTT. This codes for CASSSTGAISGNTIYF.